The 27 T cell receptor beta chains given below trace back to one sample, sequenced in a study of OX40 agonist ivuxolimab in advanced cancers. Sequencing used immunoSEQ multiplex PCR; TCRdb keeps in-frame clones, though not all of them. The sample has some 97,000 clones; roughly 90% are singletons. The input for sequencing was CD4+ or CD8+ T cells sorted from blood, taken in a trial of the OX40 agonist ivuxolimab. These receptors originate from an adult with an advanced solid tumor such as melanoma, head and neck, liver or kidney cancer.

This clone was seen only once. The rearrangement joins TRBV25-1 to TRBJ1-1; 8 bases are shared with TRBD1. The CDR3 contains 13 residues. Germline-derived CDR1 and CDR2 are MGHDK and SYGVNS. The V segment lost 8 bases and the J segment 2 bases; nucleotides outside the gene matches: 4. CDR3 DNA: TGTGCCAGCTGGGACAGGACAAACACTGAAGCTTTCTTT. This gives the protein CASWDRTNTEAFF.

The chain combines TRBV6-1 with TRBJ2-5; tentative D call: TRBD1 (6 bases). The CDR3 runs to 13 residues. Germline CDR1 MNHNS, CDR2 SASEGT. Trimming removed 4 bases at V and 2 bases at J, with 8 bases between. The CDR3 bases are TGTGCCAGCAGTGGAGACAGGCAAGAGACCCAGTACTTC. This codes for CASSGDRQETQYF.

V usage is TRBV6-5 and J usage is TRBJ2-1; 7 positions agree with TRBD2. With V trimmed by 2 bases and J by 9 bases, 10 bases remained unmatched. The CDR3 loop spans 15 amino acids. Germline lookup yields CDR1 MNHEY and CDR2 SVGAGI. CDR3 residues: CASSYRSGTATEQFF. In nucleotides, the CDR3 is TGTGCCAGCAGTTACAGAAGCGGGACTGCAACTGAGCAGTTCTTC.

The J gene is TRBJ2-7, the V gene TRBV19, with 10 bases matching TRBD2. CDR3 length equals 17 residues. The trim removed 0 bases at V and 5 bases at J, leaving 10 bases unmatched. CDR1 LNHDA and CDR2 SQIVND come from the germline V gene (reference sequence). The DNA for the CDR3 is TGTGCCAGTAGTATAGACCCGAGAGCGGGAGGGTCCCACGAGCAGTACTTC. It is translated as CASSIDPRAGGSHEQYF.

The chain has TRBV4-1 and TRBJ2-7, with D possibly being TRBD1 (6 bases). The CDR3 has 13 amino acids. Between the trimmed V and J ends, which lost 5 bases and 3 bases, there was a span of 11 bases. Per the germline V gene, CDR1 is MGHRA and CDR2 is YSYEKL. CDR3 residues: CASSSRTDYEQYF. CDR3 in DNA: TGCGCCAGCAGCTCACGGACAGACTACGAGCAGTACTTC.

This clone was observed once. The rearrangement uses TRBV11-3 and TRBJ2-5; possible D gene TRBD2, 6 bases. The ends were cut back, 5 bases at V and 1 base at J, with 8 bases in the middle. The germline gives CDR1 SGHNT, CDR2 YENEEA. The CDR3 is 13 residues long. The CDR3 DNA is TGTGCCAGCAGCCGGGACTCCCAAGAGACCCAGTACTTC. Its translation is CASSRDSQETQYF. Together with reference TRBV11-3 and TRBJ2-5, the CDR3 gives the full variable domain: EAGVVQSPRYKIIEKKQPVAFWCNPISGHNTLYWYLQNLGQGPELLIRYENEEAVDDSQLPKDRFSAERLKGVDSTLKIQPAELGDSAVYLCASSRDSQETQYFGPGTRLLVL.

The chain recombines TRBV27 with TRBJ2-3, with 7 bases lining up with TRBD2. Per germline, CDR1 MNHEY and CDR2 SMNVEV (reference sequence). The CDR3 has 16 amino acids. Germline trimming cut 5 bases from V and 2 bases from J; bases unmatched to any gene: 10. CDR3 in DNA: TGTGCCAGCAGTCCACGGCTCGGGAGGTCCACAGATACGCAGTATTTT. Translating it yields CASSPRLGRSTDTQYF.

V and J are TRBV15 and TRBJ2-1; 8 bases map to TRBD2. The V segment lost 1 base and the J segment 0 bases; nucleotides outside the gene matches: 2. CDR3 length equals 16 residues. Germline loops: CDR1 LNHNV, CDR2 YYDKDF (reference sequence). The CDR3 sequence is CATSRASGSSYNEQFF. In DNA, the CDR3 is TGTGCCACCAGCAGAGCGAGCGGGAGCTCCTACAATGAGCAGTTCTTC.

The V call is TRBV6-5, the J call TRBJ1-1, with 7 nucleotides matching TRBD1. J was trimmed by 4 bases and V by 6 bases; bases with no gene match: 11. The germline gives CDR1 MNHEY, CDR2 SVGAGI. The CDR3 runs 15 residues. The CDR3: CASRDETGFGTEAFF. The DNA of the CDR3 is TGTGCCAGCAGGGACGAGACAGGGTTCGGCACTGAAGCTTTCTTT.

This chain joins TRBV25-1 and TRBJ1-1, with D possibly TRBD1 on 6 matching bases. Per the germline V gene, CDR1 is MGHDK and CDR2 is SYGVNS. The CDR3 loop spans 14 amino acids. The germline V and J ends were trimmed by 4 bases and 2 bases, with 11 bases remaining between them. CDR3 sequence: CASSGLTGNTEAFF. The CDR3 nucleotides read TGTGCCAGCAGTGGATTGACAGGAAACACTGAAGCTTTCTTT.

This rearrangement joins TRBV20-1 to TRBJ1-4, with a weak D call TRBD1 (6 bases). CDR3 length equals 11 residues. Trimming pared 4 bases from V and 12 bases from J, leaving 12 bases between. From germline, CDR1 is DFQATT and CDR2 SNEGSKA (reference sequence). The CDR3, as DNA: TGCAGTGCTATAGGACAGTCAGAACTGTTTTTT. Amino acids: CSAIGQSELFF.

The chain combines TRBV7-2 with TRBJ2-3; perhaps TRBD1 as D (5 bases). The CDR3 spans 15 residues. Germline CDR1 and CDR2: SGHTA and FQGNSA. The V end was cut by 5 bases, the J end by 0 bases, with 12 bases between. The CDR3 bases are TGTGCCAGCAGCCCTAGGGGCCAAAGCACAGATACGCAGTATTTT. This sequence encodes CASSPRGQSTDTQYF.

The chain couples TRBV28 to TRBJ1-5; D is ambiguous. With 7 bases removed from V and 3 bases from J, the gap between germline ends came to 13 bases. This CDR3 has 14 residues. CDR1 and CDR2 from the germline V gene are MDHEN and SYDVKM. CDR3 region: CASTRPGNNQPQHF. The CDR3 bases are TGTGCCAGCACAAGACCGGGAAACAATCAGCCCCAGCATTTT.

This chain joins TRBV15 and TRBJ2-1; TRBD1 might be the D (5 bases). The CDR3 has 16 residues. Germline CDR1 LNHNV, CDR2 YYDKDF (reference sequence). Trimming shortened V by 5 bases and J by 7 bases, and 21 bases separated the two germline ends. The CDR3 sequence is CATSDRDSRGTNEQFF. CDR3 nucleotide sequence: TGTGCCACCAGCGATCGTGACTCTAGGGGTACAAATGAGCAGTTCTTC.

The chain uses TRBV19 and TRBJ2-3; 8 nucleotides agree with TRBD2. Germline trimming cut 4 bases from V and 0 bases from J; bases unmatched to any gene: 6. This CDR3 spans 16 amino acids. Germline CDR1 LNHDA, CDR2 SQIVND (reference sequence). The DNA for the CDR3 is TGTGCCAGTAGTACTAGAGCGGGAGTTAGCACAGATACGCAGTATTTT. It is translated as CASSTRAGVSTDTQYF.

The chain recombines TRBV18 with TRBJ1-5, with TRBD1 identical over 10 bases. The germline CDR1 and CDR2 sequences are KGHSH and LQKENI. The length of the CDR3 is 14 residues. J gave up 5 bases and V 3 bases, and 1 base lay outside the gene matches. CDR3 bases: TGTGCCAGCTCACCTGGACAGGGGGATCAGCCCCAGCATTTT. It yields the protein CASSPGQGDQPQHF.

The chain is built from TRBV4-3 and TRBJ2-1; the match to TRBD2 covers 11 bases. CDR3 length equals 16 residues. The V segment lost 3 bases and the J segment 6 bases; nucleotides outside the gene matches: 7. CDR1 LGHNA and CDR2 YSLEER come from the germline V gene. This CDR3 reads CASSQGLTSGSNEQFF. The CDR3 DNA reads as TGCGCCAGCAGCCAGGGTCTAACTAGCGGGAGCAATGAGCAGTTCTTC.

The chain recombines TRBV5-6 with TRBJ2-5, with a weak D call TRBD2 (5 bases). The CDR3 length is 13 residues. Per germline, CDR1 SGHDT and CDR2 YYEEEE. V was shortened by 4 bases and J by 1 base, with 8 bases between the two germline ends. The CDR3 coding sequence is TGTGCCAGCAGCACCCGGGGCCAAGAGACCCAGTACTTC. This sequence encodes CASSTRGQETQYF. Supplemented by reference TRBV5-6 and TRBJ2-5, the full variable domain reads DAGVTQSPTHLIKTRGQQVTLRCSPKSGHDTVSWYQQALGQGPQFIFQYYEEEERQRGNFPDRFSGHQFPNYSSELNVNALLLGDSALYLCASSTRGQETQYFGPGTRLLVL.

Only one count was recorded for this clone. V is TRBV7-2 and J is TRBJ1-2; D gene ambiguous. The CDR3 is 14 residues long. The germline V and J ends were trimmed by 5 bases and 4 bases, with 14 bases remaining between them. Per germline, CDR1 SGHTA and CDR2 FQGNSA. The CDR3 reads CASSEKHGIYGYTF. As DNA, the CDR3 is TGTGCCAGCAGCGAAAAACACGGAATCTATGGCTACACCTTC.

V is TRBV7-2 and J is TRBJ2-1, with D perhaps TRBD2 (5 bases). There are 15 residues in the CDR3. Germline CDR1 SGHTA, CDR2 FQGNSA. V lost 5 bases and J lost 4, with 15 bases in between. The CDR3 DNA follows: TGTGCCAGCAGCCCCGGTGGCTCGGGGTACAATGAGCAGTTCTTC. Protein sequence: CASSPGGSGYNEQFF.

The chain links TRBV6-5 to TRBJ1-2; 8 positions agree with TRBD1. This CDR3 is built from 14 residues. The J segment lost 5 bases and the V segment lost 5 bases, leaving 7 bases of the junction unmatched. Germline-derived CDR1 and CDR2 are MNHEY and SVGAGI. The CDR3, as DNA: TGTGCCAGCAGTCAGGGGGCGGTGAATTATGGCTACACCTTC. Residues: CASSQGAVNYGYTF.

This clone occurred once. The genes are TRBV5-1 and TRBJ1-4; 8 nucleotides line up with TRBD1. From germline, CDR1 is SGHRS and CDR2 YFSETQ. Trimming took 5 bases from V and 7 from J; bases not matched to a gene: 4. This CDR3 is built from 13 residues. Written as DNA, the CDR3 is TGCGCCAGCAGTCAGGGGGCGGGTGAAAAACTGTTTTTT. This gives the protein CASSQGAGEKLFF.

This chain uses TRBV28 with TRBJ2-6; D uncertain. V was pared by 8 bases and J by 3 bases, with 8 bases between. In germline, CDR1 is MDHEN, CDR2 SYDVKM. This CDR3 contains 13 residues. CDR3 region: CASRLFGANVLTF. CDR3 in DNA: TGTGCCAGCCGTCTTTTTGGGGCCAACGTCCTGACTTTC.

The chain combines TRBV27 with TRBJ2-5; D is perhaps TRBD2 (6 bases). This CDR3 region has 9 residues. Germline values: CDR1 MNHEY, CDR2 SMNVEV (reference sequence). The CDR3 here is CPGGKTQYF. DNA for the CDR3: TGTCCCGGAGGGAAGACCCAGTACTTC.

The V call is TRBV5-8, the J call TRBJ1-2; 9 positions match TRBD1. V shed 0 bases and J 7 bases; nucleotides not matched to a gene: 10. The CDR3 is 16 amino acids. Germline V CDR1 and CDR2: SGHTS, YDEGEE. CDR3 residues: CASSLAPGQGSGGYTF. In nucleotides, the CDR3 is TGTGCCAGCAGCTTGGCCCCGGGACAGGGCTCTGGTGGCTACACCTTC.

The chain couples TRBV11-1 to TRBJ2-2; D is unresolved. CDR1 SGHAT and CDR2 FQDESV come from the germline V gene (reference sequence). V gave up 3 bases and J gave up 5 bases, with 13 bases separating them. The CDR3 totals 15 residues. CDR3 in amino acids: CASSLLEHGTGELFF. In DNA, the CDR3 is TGTGCCAGCAGCTTGTTAGAACATGGGACCGGGGAGCTGTTTTTT.

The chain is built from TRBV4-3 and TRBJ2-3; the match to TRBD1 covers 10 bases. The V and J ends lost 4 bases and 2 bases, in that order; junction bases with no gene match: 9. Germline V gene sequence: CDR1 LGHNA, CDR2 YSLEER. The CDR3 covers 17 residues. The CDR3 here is CASSLTAGQGVTDTQYF. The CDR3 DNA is TGCGCCAGCAGCCTAACAGCAGGACAGGGGGTCACAGATACGCAGTATTTT.